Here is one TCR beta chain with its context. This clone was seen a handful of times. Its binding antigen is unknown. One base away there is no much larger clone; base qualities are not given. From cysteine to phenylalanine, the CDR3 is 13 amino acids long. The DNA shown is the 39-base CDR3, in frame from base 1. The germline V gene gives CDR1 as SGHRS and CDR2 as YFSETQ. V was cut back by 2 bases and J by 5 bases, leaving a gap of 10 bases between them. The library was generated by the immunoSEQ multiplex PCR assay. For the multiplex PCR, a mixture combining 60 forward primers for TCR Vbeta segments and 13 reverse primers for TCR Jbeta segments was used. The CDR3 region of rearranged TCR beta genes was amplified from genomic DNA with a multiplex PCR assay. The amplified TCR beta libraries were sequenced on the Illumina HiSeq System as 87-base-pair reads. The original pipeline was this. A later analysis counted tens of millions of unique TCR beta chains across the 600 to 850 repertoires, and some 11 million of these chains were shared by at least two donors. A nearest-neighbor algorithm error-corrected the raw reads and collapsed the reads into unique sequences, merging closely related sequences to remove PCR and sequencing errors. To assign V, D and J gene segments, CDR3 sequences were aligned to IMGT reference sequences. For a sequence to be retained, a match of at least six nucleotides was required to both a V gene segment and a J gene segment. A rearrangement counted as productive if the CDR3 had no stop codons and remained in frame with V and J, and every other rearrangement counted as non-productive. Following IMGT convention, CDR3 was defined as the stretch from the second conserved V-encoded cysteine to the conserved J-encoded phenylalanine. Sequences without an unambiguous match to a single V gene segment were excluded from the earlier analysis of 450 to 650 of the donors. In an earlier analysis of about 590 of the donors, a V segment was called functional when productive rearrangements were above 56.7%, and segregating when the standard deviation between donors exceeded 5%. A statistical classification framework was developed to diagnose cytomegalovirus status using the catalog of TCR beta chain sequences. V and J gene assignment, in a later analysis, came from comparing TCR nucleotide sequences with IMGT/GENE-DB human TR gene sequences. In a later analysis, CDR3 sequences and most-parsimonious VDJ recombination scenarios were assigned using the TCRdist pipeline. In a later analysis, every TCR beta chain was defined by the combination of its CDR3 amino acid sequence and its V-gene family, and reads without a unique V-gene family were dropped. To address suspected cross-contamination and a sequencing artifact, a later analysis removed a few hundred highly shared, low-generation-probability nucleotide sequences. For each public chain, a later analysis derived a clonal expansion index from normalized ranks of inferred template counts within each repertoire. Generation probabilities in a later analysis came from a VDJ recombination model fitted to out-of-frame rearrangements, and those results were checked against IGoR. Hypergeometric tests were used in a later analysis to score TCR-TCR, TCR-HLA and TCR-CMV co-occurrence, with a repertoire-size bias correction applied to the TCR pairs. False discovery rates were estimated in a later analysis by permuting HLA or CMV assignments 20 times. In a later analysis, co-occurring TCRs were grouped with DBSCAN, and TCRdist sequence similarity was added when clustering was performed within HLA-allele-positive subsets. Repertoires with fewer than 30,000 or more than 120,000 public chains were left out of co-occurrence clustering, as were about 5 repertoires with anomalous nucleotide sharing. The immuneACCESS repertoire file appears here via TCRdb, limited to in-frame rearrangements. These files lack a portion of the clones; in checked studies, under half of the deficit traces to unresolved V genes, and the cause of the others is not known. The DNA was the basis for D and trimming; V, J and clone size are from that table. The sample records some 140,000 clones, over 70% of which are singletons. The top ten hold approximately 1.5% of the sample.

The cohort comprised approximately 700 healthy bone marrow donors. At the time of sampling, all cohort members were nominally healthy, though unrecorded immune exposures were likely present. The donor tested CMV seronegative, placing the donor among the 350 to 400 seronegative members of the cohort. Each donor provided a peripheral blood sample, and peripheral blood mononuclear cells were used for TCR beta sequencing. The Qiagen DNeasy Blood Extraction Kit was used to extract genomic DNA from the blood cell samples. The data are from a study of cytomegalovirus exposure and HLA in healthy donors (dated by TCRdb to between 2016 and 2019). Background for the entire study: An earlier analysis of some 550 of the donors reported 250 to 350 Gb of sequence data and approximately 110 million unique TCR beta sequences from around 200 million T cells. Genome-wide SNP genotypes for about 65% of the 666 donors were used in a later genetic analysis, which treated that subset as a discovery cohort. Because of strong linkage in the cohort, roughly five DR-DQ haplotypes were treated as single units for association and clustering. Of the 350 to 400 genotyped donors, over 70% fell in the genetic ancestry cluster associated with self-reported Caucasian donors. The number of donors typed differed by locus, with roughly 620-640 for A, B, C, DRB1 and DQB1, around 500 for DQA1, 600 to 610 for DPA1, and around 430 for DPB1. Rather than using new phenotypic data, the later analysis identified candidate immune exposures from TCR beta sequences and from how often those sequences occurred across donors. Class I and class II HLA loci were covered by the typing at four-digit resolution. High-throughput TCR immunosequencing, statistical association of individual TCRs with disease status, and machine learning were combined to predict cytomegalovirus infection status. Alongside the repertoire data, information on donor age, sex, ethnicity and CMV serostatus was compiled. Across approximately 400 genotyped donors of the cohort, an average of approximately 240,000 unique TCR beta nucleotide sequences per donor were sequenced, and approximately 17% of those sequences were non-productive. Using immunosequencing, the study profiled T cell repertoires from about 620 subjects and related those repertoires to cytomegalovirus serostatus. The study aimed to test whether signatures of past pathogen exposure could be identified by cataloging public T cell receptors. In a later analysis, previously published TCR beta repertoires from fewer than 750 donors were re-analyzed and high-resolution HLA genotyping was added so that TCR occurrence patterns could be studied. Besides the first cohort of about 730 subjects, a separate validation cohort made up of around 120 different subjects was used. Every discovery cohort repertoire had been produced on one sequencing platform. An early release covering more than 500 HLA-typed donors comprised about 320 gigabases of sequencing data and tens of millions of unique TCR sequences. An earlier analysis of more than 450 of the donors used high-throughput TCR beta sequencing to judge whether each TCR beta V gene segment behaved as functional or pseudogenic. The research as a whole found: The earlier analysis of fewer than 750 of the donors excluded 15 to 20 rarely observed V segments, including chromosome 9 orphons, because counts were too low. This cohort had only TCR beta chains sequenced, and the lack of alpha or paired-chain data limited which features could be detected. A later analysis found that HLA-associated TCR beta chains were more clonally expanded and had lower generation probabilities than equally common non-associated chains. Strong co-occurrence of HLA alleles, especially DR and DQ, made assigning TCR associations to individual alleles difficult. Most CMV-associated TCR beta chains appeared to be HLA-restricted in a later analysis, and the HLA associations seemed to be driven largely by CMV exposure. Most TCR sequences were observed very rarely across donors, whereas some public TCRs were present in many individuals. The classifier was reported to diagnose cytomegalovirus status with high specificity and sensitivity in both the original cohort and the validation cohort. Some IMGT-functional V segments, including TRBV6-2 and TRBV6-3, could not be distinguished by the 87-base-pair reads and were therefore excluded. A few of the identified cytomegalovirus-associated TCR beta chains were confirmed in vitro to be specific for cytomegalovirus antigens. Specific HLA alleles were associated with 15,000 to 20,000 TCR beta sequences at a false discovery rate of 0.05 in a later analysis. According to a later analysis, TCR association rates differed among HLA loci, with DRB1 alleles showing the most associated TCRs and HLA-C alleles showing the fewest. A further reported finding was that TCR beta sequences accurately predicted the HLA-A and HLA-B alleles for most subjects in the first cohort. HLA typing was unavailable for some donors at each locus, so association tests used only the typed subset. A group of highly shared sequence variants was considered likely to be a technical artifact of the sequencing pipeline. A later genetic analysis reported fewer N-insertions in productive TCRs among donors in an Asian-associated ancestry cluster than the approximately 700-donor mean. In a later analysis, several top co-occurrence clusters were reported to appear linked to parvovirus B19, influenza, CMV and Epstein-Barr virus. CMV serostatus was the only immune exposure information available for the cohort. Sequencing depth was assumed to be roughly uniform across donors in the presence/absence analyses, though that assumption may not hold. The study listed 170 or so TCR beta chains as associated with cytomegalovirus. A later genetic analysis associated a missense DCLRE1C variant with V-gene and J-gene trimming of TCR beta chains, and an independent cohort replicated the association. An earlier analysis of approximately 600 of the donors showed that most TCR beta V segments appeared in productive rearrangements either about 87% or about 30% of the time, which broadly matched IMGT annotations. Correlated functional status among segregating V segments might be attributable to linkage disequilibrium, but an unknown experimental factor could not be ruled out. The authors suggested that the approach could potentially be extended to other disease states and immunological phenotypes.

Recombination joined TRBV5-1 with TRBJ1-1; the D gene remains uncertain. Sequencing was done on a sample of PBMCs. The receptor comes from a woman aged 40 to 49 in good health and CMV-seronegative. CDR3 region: CASSLGGETEAFF. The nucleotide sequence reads TGCGCCAGCAGCTTAGGTGGAGAAACTGAAGCTTTCTTT.